The 21 T cell receptor beta chains below all came from one sample that was sequenced in a study of blood T cell repertoires in COVID-19. The table came from immunoSEQ multiplex PCR; TCRdb's copy has only in-frame clones and leaves some out. The profile covers about 150,000 clones, with about 88% appearing a single time and 2.3% taken by the ten largest. The specimen was peripheral blood. These receptors came from a human donor in a cohort sampled during active COVID-19.

The chain joins TRBV4-3 to TRBJ2-5; TRBD2 aligns across 8 bases. The germline CDR1 and CDR2 sequences are LGHNA and YSLEER. Losses at the gene ends were 4 bases for V and 1 base for J; bases not matched to a gene: 11. The length of the CDR3 is 17 residues. The CDR3 coding sequence is TGCGCCAGCAGCCCACAAGTGGTAGGGACTAGCCAAGAGACCCAGTACTTC. Translating gives CASSPQVVGTSQETQYF.

This clone was found once. V and J are TRBV7-8 and TRBJ2-7; the D gene is possibly TRBD1 (5 bases). The CDR3 has 15 amino acids. V shed 4 bases and J shed 3 bases, with 16 bases lying between them. Germline V gene lookup returns CDR1 SGHVS and CDR2 FQNEAQ. CDR3 DNA sequence: TGTGCCAGCAGCTCAGGGCCAGAGCCTCTCTACGAGCAGTACTTC. Translating it yields CASSSGPEPLYEQYF.

The CDR3 spells CAWSGLSGGETQYF. The DNA for the CDR3 is TGTGCCTGGAGTGGGCTTAGCGGGGGGGAGACCCAGTACTTC. V gene TRBV30 combines with J gene TRBJ2-5; 10 bases align to TRBD2. Germline trimming cut 1 base from V and 5 bases from J; bases unmatched to any gene: 4. This CDR3 is built from 14 residues. Looked up from germline, CDR1 is GTSNPN and CDR2 is SVGIG (reference sequence). The full variable domain, completed using reference TRBV30 and TRBJ2-5, is SQTIHQWPATLVQPVGSPLSLECTVEGTSNPNLYWYRQAAGRGLQLLFYSVGIGQISSEVPQNLSASRPQDRQFILSSKKLLLSDSGFYLCAWSGLSGGETQYFGPGTRLLVL.

The chain employs TRBV19 and TRBJ1-5; no clear D. The CDR3 covers 14 residues. CDR1 LNHDA and CDR2 SQIVND come from the germline V gene (reference sequence). V shed 2 bases and J shed 2 bases, with 7 bases lying between them. DNA of the CDR3: TGTGCCAGTAGTATATCGCAGGGCAATCAGCCCCAGCATTTT. This codes for CASSISQGNQPQHF.

This clone was seen only once. The chain links TRBV4-3 to TRBJ1-2, with 8 positions matching TRBD1. Germline values: CDR1 LGHNA, CDR2 YSLEER. The CDR3 loop spans 14 amino acids. With V trimmed by 0 bases and J by 7 bases, 4 bases remained unmatched. CDR3 nucleotide sequence: TGCGCCAGCAGCCAAGATGGGGACAGGTTTGGCTACACCTTC. Amino acid sequence: CASSQDGDRFGYTF.

The rearrangement links TRBV4-3 to TRBJ2-2; 8 bases are a match to TRBD1. V lost 5 bases and J lost 3; bases outside the gene matches: 11. Germline CDR1 and CDR2: LGHNA and YSLEER. This CDR3 contains 17 residues. Here the CDR3 DNA reads TGCGCCAGCAGCGCTAGACCAGGGGGCGCGTACACCGGGGAGCTGTTTTTT. Protein product: CASSARPGGAYTGELFF.

This chain uses TRBV6-5 with TRBJ1-2; 10 positions agree with TRBD1. V lost 0 bases, J lost 6 bases, and 7 bases stayed unmatched. Per germline, CDR1 MNHEY and CDR2 SVGAGI. There are 16 residues in the CDR3. The DNA for the CDR3 is TGTGCCAGCAGTTACTCGGCCGGGACAGGGGTGAATGGCTACACCTTC. It specifies CASSYSAGTGVNGYTF.

This clone is a singleton in its sample. CDR3 in amino acids: CASSLKGIGYYEQYF. The DNA of the CDR3 is TGTGCCAGCAGTTTAAAGGGGATAGGGTACTACGAGCAGTACTTC. V and J are TRBV27 and TRBJ2-7, with D possibly TRBD1 on 5 matching bases. Deletions cut 2 bases from V and 3 bases from J, with 14 bases between. CDR1 MNHEY and CDR2 SMNVEV come from the germline V gene (reference sequence). The CDR3 totals 15 residues.

This chain uses TRBV15 with TRBJ1-1, with D possibly being TRBD1 (5 bases). This CDR3 has 12 residues. V dropped 5 bases and J dropped 10 bases, with 14 bases sitting between them. CDR1 is LNHNV and CDR2 is YYDKDF in the germline V gene (reference sequence). CDR3: CATSPGRVGAFF. The CDR3 bases are TGTGCCACCAGCCCGGGCAGGGTCGGAGCTTTCTTT. The whole variable domain, filled in from reference TRBV15 and TRBJ1-1, reads DAMVIQNPRYQVTQFGKPVTLSCSQTLNHNVMYWYQQKSSQAPKLLFHYYDKDFNNEADTPDNFQSRRPNTSFCFLDIRSPGLGDTAMYLCATSPGRVGAFFGQGTRLTVV.

This chain uses TRBV6-2 or TRBV6-3 with TRBJ2-7; a possible D gene is TRBD2 (6 bases). Between the trimmed V and J ends, which lost 6 bases and 2 bases, there was a span of 11 bases. The germline CDR1 and CDR2 sequences are MNHEY and SVGEGT. The CDR3 totals 13 residues. The CDR3 region has the DNA TGTGCCAGCAGCCGGGACTTAACCTACGAGCAGTACTTC. This encodes CASSRDLTYEQYF.

This clone came up once. The V and J genes are TRBV5-4 and TRBJ2-3; TRBD1 might be the D (6 bases). Trimming cost V 1 base and J 4 bases, with 10 bases left between them. Germline lookup yields CDR1 SGHNT and CDR2 YYREEE (reference sequence). The CDR3 runs to 14 residues. The CDR3 here is CASSLWPGADTQYF. CDR3 DNA sequence: TGTGCCAGCAGCTTGTGGCCAGGGGCAGATACGCAGTATTTT. Using reference TRBV5-4 and TRBJ2-3 for the parts outside the CDR3, the full variable domain is ETGVTQSPTHLIKTRGQQVTLRCSSQSGHNTVSWYQQALGQGPQFIFQYYREEENGRGNFPPRFSGLQFPNYSSELNVNALELDDSALYLCASSLWPGADTQYFGPGTRLTVL.

The chain combines TRBV12-3 or TRBV12-4 with TRBJ1-6; D unclear. CDR3 length: 12 amino acids. Trimming took off 2 bases at V and 10 bases at J, with 6 bases between the two ends. The CDR3 loop is CASSLSLSPLHF. The DNA for the CDR3 is TGTGCCAGCAGTTTATCACTCTCACCCCTCCACTTT.

This rearrangement joins TRBV11-2 to TRBJ2-2; 8 nucleotides agree with TRBD2. Germline assignment: CDR1 SGHAT and CDR2 FQNNGV. The length of the CDR3 is 18 residues. Trimming took 2 bases from V and 0 from J; bases not matched to a gene: 8. For the CDR3, the DNA is TGTGCCAGCAGCTTAAGCTACGTTAGCGGGACGAACACCGGGGAGCTGTTTTTT. Translated: CASSLSYVSGTNTGELFF.

This clone was detected only once. The V and J genes are TRBV7-2 and TRBJ2-3; TRBD2 aligns across 8 bases. The V and J ends lost 7 bases and 2 bases, in that order; junction bases with no gene match: 8. Germline CDR1 is SGHTA and CDR2 is FQGNSA. The length of the CDR3 is 15 residues. The CDR3 DNA sequence: TGTGCCAGCAAGTCCGGGGGGGAATCCACAGATACGCAGTATTTT. This translates into CASKSGGESTDTQYF.

The chain employs TRBV4-1 and TRBJ2-3, with D hard to call. This CDR3 spans 18 amino acids. Trimming took 0 bases from V and 4 from J, leaving 20 bases between them. Germline values: CDR1 MGHRA, CDR2 YSYEKL. This CDR3 is CASSQEEVMVGAADTQYF. The DNA for the CDR3 is TGCGCCAGCAGCCAAGAAGAAGTTATGGTAGGAGCCGCAGATACGCAGTATTTT.

This clone was recorded only once. The gene calls are TRBV9 and TRBJ1-3; D ambiguous. Looked up from germline, CDR1 is SGDLS and CDR2 is YYNGEE. Trimming removed 1 base at V and 0 bases at J, with 14 bases between. This CDR3 is 17 amino acids long. CDR3 loop: CASSVSADSSSGNTIYF. The CDR3 DNA follows: TGTGCCAGCAGCGTATCGGCAGACTCCTCCTCTGGAAACACCATATATTTT.

J is TRBJ2-7 and V is TRBV4-3; 7 nucleotides match TRBD2. Per the germline V gene, CDR1 is LGHNA and CDR2 is YSLEER. The CDR3 is 17 amino acids. V was pared by 0 bases and J by 5 bases, with 13 bases of the junction left unmatched. DNA of the CDR3: TGCGCCAGCAGCCAAGAAGAATCCGCCGCGGGAGCCCACGAGCAGTACTTC. This translates into CASSQEESAAGAHEQYF.

The chain recombines TRBV7-9 with TRBJ1-3; 8 bases are shared with TRBD1. The CDR3 has 13 amino acids. The ends lost 5 bases at V and 6 bases at J; junction bases unmatched: 3. The germline CDR1 and CDR2 sequences are SEHNR and FQNEAQ (reference sequence). The CDR3 DNA reads TGTGCCAGCAGCGAGACAGGGGCAAACACCATATATTTT. Translation: CASSETGANTIYF.

The chain employs TRBV27 and TRBJ1-1; 7 bases align to TRBD1. Germline CDR1 and CDR2: MNHEY and SMNVEV (reference sequence). J gave up 5 bases and V 5 bases, and 8 bases lay outside the gene matches. This CDR3 region has 14 residues. Written as DNA, the CDR3 is TGTGCCAGCAGTCAACAGGGGACGATGACTGAAGCTTTCTTT. Its protein product is CASSQQGTMTEAFF.

V and J are TRBV2 and TRBJ1-5; 12 nucleotides match TRBD1. CDR1 SNHLY and CDR2 FYNNEI come from the germline V gene. V shed 8 bases, J shed 6 bases, and the junction held 5 bases outside the gene matches. The CDR3 sequence is 14 residues long. DNA for the CDR3: TGTGCCAGCTACCGGGACAGGGGGCTTCAGCCCCAGCATTTT. The encoded protein is CASYRDRGLQPQHF.

The CDR3 here is CASNLRGLETQYF. As DNA, the CDR3 is TGTGCCAGCAATCTCAGGGGTTTGGAGACCCAGTACTTC. V is TRBV5-4 and J is TRBJ2-5; maybe TRBD1 (6 bases). This CDR3 is 13 amino acids long. Germline V lookup: CDR1 SGHNT, CDR2 YYREEE (reference sequence). With 6 bases removed from V and 5 bases from J, the gap between germline ends came to 14 bases.